The clone carrying this T cell receptor (beta chain) showed up many times. Its antigen is unknown. Germline V gene data show CDR1 as LNHNV and CDR2 as YYDKDF (reference sequence). The length of the CDR3 is 14 residues. V shed 6 bases and J shed 3 bases, with 15 bases lying between them. The data derive from a study of T cells in Graves' hyperthyroidism and ophthalmopathy. Study results and limitations: Ophthalmopathy got predicted by the model a median approximately 6 months before its onset. Expanded thyroid clonotypes (above 0.001) were mostly also found in blood.

The TCR beta CDR3 regions underwent amplification using RNA transcripts as the source. A first-round RT-PCR of the TCR CDR3 used the HTBI primer set. TCRdb re-analysed the multiplex PCR reads in MiXCR, keeping a single row per CDR3 protein. The sample lists a few hundred thousand distinct CDR3 sequences; roughly 15% were seen once. The chain employs TRBV15 and TRBJ2-7; perhaps TRBD2 as D (6 bases). This TCR came from a woman aged 40 to 50 with Graves' hyperthyroidism that later progressed to Graves' ophthalmopathy. Sequencing used blood. CDR3 sequence reads: CATSWRGSFYEQYF. Here the CDR3 DNA reads TGTGCCACCAGTTGGAGGGGTAGCTTCTACGAGCAGTACTTC.